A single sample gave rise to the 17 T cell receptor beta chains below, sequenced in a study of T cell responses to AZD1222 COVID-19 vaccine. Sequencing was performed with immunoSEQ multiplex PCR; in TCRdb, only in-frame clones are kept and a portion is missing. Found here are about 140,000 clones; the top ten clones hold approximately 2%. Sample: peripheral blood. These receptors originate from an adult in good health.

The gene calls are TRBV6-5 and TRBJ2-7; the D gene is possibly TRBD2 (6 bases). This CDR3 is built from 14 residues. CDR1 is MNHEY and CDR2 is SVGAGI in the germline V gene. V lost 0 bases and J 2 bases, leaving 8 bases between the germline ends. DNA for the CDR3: TGTGCCAGCAGTTACTCGGAGGGGCCCTACGAGCAGTACTTC. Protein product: CASSYSEGPYEQYF.

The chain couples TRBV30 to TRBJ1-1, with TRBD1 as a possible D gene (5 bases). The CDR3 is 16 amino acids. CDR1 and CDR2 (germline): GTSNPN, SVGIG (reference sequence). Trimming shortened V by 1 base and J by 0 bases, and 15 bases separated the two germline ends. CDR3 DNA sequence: TGTGCCTGGAGTGGTCTCAGGGAATTGCTGAACACTGAAGCTTTCTTT. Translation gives CAWSGLRELLNTEAFF.

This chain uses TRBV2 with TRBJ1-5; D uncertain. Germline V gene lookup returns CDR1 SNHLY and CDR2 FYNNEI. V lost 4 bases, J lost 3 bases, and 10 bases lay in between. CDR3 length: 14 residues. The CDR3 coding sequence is TGTGCCAGCAGTGGTTCTAGTTTCAATCAGCCCCAGCATTTT. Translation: CASSGSSFNQPQHF.

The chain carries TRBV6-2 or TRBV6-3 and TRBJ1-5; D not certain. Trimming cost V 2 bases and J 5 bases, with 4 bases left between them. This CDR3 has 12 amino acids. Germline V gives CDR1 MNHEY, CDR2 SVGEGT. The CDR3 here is CASSYPHQPQHF. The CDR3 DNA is TGTGCCAGCAGTTACCCCCATCAGCCCCAGCATTTT.

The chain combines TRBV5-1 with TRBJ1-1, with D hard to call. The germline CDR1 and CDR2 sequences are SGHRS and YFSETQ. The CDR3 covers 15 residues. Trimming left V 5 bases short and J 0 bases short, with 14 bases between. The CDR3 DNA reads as TGCGCCAGCAGTCGGGAGTATACTATGAACACTGAAGCTTTCTTT. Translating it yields CASSREYTMNTEAFF. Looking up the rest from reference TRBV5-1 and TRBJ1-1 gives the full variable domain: KAGVTQTPRYLIKTRGQQVTLSCSPISGHRSVSWYQQTPGQGLQFLFEYFSETQRNKGNFPGRFSGRQFSNSRSEMNVSTLELGDSALYLCASSREYTMNTEAFFGQGTRLTVV.

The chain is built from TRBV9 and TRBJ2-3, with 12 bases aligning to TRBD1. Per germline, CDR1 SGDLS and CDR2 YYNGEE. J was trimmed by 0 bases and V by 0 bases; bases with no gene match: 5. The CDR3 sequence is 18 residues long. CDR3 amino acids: CASSVGDRGRRSTDTQYF. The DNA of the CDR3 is TGTGCCAGCAGCGTAGGGGACAGGGGGCGTAGGAGCACAGATACGCAGTATTTT.

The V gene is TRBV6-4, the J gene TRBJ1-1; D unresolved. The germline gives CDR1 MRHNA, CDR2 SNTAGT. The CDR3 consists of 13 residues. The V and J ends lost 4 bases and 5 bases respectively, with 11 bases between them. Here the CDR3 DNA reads TGTGCCAGCAGTGTAGTCGGAGGGACTGAAGCTTTCTTT. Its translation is CASSVVGGTEAFF.

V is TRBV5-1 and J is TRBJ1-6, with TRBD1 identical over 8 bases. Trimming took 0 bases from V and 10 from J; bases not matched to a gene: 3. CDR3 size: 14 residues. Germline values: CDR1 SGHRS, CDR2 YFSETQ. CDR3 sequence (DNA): TGCGCCAGCAGCTTGGCACAGGGGGAATCACCCCTCCACTTT. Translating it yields CASSLAQGESPLHF.

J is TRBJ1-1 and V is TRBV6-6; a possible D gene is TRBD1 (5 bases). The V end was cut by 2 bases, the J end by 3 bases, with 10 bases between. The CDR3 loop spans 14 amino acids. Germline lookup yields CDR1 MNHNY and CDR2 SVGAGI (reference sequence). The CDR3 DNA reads TGTGCCAGCAGTTACGGGGAGGGGCACACTGAAGCTTTCTTT. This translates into CASSYGEGHTEAFF.

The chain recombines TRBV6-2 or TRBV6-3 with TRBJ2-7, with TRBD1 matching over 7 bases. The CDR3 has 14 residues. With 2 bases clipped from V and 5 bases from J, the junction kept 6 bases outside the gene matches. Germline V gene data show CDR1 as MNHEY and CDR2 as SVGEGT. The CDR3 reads CASSYTPTGDEQYF. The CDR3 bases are TGTGCCAGCAGTTACACCCCCACAGGGGACGAGCAGTACTTC.

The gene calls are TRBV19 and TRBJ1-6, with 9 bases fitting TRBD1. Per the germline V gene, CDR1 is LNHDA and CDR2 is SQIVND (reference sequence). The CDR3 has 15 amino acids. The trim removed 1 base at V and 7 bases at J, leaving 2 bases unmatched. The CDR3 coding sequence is TGTGCCAGTAGTATAGGGGACAGGGTGAATTCACCCCTCCACTTT. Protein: CASSIGDRVNSPLHF.

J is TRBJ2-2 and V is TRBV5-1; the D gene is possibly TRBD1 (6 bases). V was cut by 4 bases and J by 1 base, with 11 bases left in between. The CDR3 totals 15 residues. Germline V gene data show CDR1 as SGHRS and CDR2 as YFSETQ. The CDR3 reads CASSPTQGNTGELFF. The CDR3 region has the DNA TGCGCCAGCAGCCCGACACAGGGGAACACCGGGGAGCTGTTTTTT. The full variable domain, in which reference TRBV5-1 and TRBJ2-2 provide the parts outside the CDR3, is KAGVTQTPRYLIKTRGQQVTLSCSPISGHRSVSWYQQTPGQGLQFLFEYFSETQRNKGNFPGRFSGRQFSNSRSEMNVSTLELGDSALYLCASSPTQGNTGELFFGEGSRLTVL.

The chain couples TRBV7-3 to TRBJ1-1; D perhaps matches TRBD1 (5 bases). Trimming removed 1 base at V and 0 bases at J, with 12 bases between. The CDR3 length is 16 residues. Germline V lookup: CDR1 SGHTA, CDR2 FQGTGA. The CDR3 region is CASSLRGWGLNTEAFF. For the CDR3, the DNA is TGTGCCAGCAGCTTAAGGGGATGGGGCTTGAACACTGAAGCTTTCTTT.

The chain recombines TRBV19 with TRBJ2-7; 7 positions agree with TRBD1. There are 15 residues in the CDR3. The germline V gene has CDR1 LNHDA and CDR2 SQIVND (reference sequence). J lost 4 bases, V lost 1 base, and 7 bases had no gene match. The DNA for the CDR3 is TGTGCCAGTAGTATAGGACAGGGCGAAGGGTACGAGCAGTACTTC. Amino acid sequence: CASSIGQGEGYEQYF.

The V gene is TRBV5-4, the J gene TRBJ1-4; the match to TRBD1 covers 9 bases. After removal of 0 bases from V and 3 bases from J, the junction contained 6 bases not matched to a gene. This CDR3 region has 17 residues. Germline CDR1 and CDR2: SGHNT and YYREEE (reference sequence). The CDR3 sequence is CASSLGGQGVANEKLFF. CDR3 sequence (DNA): TGTGCCAGCAGCTTGGGGGGACAGGGAGTTGCTAATGAAAAACTGTTTTTT.

CDR3 DNA: TGTGCCAGCAGCCAAGTCATGGGGGCTGGAAACACCATATATTTT. Its protein product is CASSQVMGAGNTIYF. This chain uses TRBV14 with TRBJ1-3; D is perhaps TRBD1 (5 bases). The CDR3 contains 15 residues. Germline loops: CDR1 SGHDN, CDR2 FVKESK. V gave up 1 base and J gave up 2 bases, with 9 bases separating them.

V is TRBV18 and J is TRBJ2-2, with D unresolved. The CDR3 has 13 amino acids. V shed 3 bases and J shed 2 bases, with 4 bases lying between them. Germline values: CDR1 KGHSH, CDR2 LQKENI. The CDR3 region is CASSPDNTGELFF. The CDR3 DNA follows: TGTGCCAGCTCACCTGATAACACCGGGGAGCTGTTTTTT.